A single sample is the source of the 23 T cell receptor beta chains below, sequenced in a study of blood T cell repertoires in COVID-19. The data were produced by immunoSEQ multiplex PCR, yet TCRdb's version contains in-frame clones alone and is incomplete. Among 150,000 to 200,000 clones listed, about 81% were seen once. The sequencing sample was made of peripheral blood. All receptors derive from a woman aged 80 or over with COVID-19, enrolled during active disease.

This clone was recorded only once. The rearrangement uses TRBV3-1 (or the pseudogene TRBV3-2) and TRBJ2-5; TRBD2 agrees at 15 bases. Losses at the gene ends were 4 bases for V and 5 bases for J; bases not matched to a gene: 8. This CDR3 has 17 residues. Germline V gene sequence: CDR1 LGHDT, CDR2 YNNKEL (reference sequence). CDR3 residues: CASSRGLAGGPAETQYF. The CDR3 DNA sequence: TGTGCCAGCAGCCGAGGACTAGCGGGAGGGCCTGCGGAGACCCAGTACTTC.

The V gene is TRBV3-1 (or the pseudogene TRBV3-2), the J gene TRBJ2-1, with 9 bases matching TRBD1. There are 17 residues in the CDR3. Germline V gives CDR1 LGHDT, CDR2 YNNKEL (reference sequence). With 4 bases clipped from V and 6 bases from J, the junction kept 13 bases outside the gene matches. In DNA, the CDR3 is TGTGCCAGCAGCCCCTCAATACCGACAGGGGGATTCAATGAGCAGTTCTTC. Amino acids: CASSPSIPTGGFNEQFF.

The CDR3 DNA reads TGTGCCAGCAGCTGGACAGGGGGAGCTAATGAAAAACTGTTTTTT. Its translation is CASSWTGGANEKLFF. The chain uses TRBV7-9 and TRBJ1-4; the match to TRBD1 covers 10 bases. The CDR3 has 15 amino acids. Germline CDR1 SEHNR, CDR2 FQNEAQ (reference sequence). V dropped 4 bases and J dropped 3; count of bases not matched to a gene: 2. The variable domain in full, completed from reference TRBV7-9 and TRBJ1-4, reads DTGVSQNPRHKITKRGQNVTFRCDPISEHNRLYWYRQTLGQGPEFLTYFQNEAQLEKSRLLSDRFSAERPKGSFSTLEIQRTEQGDSAMYLCASSWTGGANEKLFFGSGTQLSVL.

The CDR3 DNA reads TGTGCCAGCAGCTTTACAGATAATTCACCCCTCCACTTT. Translation: CASSFTDNSPLHF. V and J are TRBV7-9 and TRBJ1-6; D gene ambiguous. The CDR3 covers 13 residues. V was pared by 3 bases and J by 5 bases, with 5 bases between. Germline values: CDR1 SEHNR, CDR2 FQNEAQ (reference sequence).

The rearrangement links TRBV11-3 to TRBJ2-3; D might be TRBD2 (6 bases). CDR3 length equals 17 residues. V gave up 1 base and J gave up 0 bases, with 14 bases separating them. The germline CDR1 and CDR2 sequences are SGHNT and YENEEA. In DNA, the CDR3 is TGTGCCAGCAGCTTAGGTCTGGGCGGGACCAGCACAGATACGCAGTATTTT. Protein: CASSLGLGGTSTDTQYF.

This clone turned up a few times. The J gene is TRBJ1-2, the V gene TRBV29-1; D possibly corresponds to TRBD1 (5 bases). The germline V gene has CDR1 SQVTM and CDR2 ANQGSEA. This CDR3 is built from 13 residues. Between the trimmed V and J ends, which lost 3 bases and 3 bases, there was a span of 11 bases. CDR3 sequence reads: CSVDWQGHYGYTF. CDR3 in DNA: TGCAGCGTTGATTGGCAGGGTCACTATGGCTACACCTTC.

The V call is TRBV10-3, the J call TRBJ2-2; 10 bases fit TRBD1. The V gene end was trimmed by 3 bases and the J gene end by 1 base; junction bases not matched to a gene: 8. CDR1 is ENHRY, CDR2 SYGVKD, per germline. This CDR3 contains 18 residues. CDR3 in DNA: TGTGCCATCAGTGAAGAAGGACAGGGGGGATTGAACACCGGGGAGCTGTTTTTT. As protein: CAISEEGQGGLNTGELFF.

The chain joins TRBV6-6 to TRBJ2-4; D is uncertain. The germline gives CDR1 MNHNY, CDR2 SVGAGI (reference sequence). Trimming shortened V by 6 bases and J by 13 bases, and 13 bases separated the two germline ends. The length of the CDR3 is 11 residues. In nucleotides, the CDR3 is TGTGCCAGCAGCCCCTCCGGGTTACAGTACTTC. Residues: CASSPSGLQYF.

J is TRBJ2-5 and V is TRBV18; D is ambiguous. The CDR3 covers 13 residues. CDR1 is KGHSH and CDR2 is LQKENI in the germline V gene. V lost 5 bases and J lost 2, with 9 bases in between. CDR3 sequence (DNA): TGTGCCAGCTCAAGGTCACAGCAAGAGACCCAGTACTTC. Its protein is CASSRSQQETQYF. Supplemented by reference TRBV18 and TRBJ2-5, the full variable domain reads NAGVMQNPRHLVRRRGQEARLRCSPMKGHSHVYWYRQLPEEGLKFMVYLQKENIIDESGMPKERFSAEFPKEGPSILRIQQVVRGDSAAYFCASSRSQQETQYFGPGTRLLVL.

The CDR3 loop is CASSERLAGFSSYEQYF. The CDR3 DNA is TGTGCCAGCAGTGAAAGACTAGCGGGGTTCAGCTCCTACGAGCAGTACTTC. This rearrangement joins TRBV6-1 to TRBJ2-7, with 11 positions matching TRBD2. J was trimmed by 0 bases and V by 2 bases; bases with no gene match: 6. The CDR3 consists of 17 residues. Germline V CDR1 and CDR2: MNHNS, SASEGT.

The chain links TRBV7-6 to TRBJ2-1; unclear D gene. Germline V gene sequence: CDR1 SGHVS, CDR2 FNYEAQ. The CDR3 contains 15 residues. Deletions cut 1 base from V and 0 bases from J, with 7 bases between. CDR3 sequence: CASSLDRSSYNEQFF. DNA for the CDR3: TGTGCCAGCAGCTTAGACCGCAGCTCCTACAATGAGCAGTTCTTC.

The count of this clone is one. The same CDR3 arises from other DNA sequences in this sample as well. J is TRBJ1-1 and V is TRBV10-3, with D uncertain. The length of the CDR3 is 12 residues. V lost 6 bases, J lost 6 bases, and 11 bases lay in between. Germline V gives CDR1 ENHRY, CDR2 SYGVKD. The CDR3 reads CAISEREAEAFF. The CDR3 nucleotides are TGTGCCATCAGCGAGCGGGAGGCTGAAGCTTTCTTT.

The V and J genes are TRBV4-2 and TRBJ1-2, with TRBD1 matching over 7 bases. Trimming cost V 2 bases and J 0 bases; bases outside gene matches: 6. The length of the CDR3 is 16 residues. Germline loops: CDR1 LGHNA, CDR2 YNFKEQ. CDR3 DNA: TGTGCCAGCAGCCAACCCGGGGACAGTCCTAACTATGGCTACACCTTC. Translating it yields CASSQPGDSPNYGYTF.

The chain recombines TRBV7-9 with TRBJ2-1; D is perhaps TRBD2 (5 bases). Germline V gives CDR1 SEHNR, CDR2 FQNEAQ (reference sequence). The CDR3 runs 14 residues. V was trimmed by 7 bases and J by 4 bases, leaving 14 bases between them. Here the CDR3 DNA reads TGTGCCAGCACCCCGTCCGGGAAATACAATGAGCAGTTCTTC. Its translation: CASTPSGKYNEQFF. The whole variable domain, filled in from reference TRBV7-9 and TRBJ2-1, reads DTGVSQNPRHKITKRGQNVTFRCDPISEHNRLYWYRQTLGQGPEFLTYFQNEAQLEKSRLLSDRFSAERPKGSFSTLEIQRTEQGDSAMYLCASTPSGKYNEQFFGPGTRLTVL.

Only a few counts were recorded for this clone. J is TRBJ2-7 and V is TRBV7-6; 12 nucleotides align to TRBD2. The CDR3 contains 16 residues. Germline-derived CDR1 and CDR2 are SGHVS and FNYEAQ. V lost 1 base, J lost 6 bases, and 7 bases stayed unmatched. The CDR3, as DNA: TGTGCCAGCAGCTTAGGACGACCGGGACTAGCGGGCGAGCAGTACTTC. Its translation: CASSLGRPGLAGEQYF.

The genes are TRBV7-2 and TRBJ1-1; D remains unclear. Germline CDR1 and CDR2: SGHTA and FQGNSA. Trimming removed 7 bases at V and 3 bases at J, with 9 bases between. The CDR3 loop spans 12 amino acids. This chain's CDR3 is CASIRRYTEAFF. CDR3 DNA: TGTGCCAGCATCCGCCGGTACACTGAAGCTTTCTTT.

The chain links TRBV7-9 to TRBJ2-2, with TRBD2 matching over 10 bases. V trimming: 0 bases; J trimming: 3 bases; junction bases outside the gene matches: 4. The CDR3 spans 17 residues. Germline V gene data show CDR1 as SEHNR and CDR2 as FQNEAQ (reference sequence). The CDR3 loop reads CASSLAGLADHTGELFF. CDR3 nucleotides: TGTGCCAGCAGCTTAGCCGGACTAGCGGATCACACCGGGGAGCTGTTTTTT. Full variable domain (remainder filled in from reference TRBV7-9 and TRBJ2-2): DTGVSQNPRHKITKRGQNVTFRCDPISEHNRLYWYRQTLGQGPEFLTYFQNEAQLEKSRLLSDRFSAERPKGSFSTLEIQRTEQGDSAMYLCASSLAGLADHTGELFFGEGSRLTVL.

The chain combines TRBV19 with TRBJ2-3, with no clear D. The V gene's germline CDR1 is LNHDA and CDR2 SQIVND (reference sequence). V shed 3 bases and J shed 8 bases, with 9 bases lying between them. The CDR3 length is 12 residues. The CDR3 DNA is TGTGCCAGTAGTATTCCCTATGGTACGCAGTATTTT. It is translated as CASSIPYGTQYF.

V gene TRBV5-1 combines with J gene TRBJ2-5; 7 bases map to TRBD2. The CDR3 contains 14 residues. Trimming took 0 bases from V and 5 from J; bases not matched to a gene: 4. Germline V gene lookup returns CDR1 SGHRS and CDR2 YFSETQ. CDR3 sequence: CASSLVQGGETQYF. The CDR3 coding sequence is TGCGCCAGCAGCTTGGTGCAGGGAGGGGAGACCCAGTACTTC.

This clone has only a few counts. The junction differs from germline at one of its ends, possibly a read error. V is TRBV7-7 and J is TRBJ2-7; the D gene is possibly TRBD2 (5 bases). The V gene's germline CDR1 is SSHAT and CDR2 FNYEAQ (reference sequence). This CDR3 contains 15 residues. CDR3 bases: TGTGCTAGCAGTCCTAGCAAGGGTCACTCCTACGAGCAGTACTTC. Amino acids: CASSPSKGHSYEQYF.

The rearrangement uses TRBV5-1 and TRBJ1-3; D not resolved. Germline V gives CDR1 SGHRS, CDR2 YFSETQ. Trimming stripped 2 bases from V and 0 bases from J, with 9 bases between. CDR3 size: 15 residues. Here the CDR3 reads CASSFSPGSGNTIYF. DNA of the CDR3: TGCGCCAGCAGCTTTTCGCCCGGCTCTGGAAACACCATATATTTT.

This clone was seen ten or more times. J is TRBJ2-5 and V is TRBV27; weak D call: TRBD2 (5 bases). Trimming removed 6 bases at V and 5 bases at J, with 19 bases between. The CDR3 sequence is 15 residues long. CDR1 is MNHEY, CDR2 SMNVEV, per germline (reference sequence). CDR3 coding DNA: TGTGCCAGCAGCTCTACAGTACCCCGAGGGGAGACCCAGTACTTC. It translates to CASSSTVPRGETQYF.

The chain has TRBV28 and TRBJ2-5; 11 bases match TRBD1. With V trimmed by 5 bases and J by 1 base, 6 bases remained unmatched. CDR1 MDHEN and CDR2 SYDVKM come from the germline V gene. The CDR3 covers 16 residues. CDR3 coding DNA: TGTGCCAGCAGTAAAACCGGGACAGGGGGCCAAGAGACCCAGTACTTC. This encodes CASSKTGTGGQETQYF.